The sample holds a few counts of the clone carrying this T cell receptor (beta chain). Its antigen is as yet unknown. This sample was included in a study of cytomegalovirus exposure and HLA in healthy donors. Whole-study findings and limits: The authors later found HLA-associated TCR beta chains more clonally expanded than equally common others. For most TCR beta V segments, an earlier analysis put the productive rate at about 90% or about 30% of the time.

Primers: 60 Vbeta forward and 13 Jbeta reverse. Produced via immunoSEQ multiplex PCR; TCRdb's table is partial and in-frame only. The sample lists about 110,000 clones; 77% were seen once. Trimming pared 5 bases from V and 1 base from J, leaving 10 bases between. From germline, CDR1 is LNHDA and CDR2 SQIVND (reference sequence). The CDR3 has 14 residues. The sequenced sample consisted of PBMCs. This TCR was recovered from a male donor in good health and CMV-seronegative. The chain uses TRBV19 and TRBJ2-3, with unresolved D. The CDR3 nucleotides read TGTGCCAGTAGTTCACGCGTGGGCACAGATACGCAGTATTTT. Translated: CASSSRVGTDTQYF.